The 18 T cell receptor beta chains below were found in one sample sequenced in a study of beta chain features in type 1 diabetes. Sequenced material consisted of expressed TCRB transcripts (all of the isolated RNA was reverse transcribed). The repertoire was sequenced with immunoSEQ multiplex PCR; TCRdb's copy has only in-frame clones and lacks some. The table includes about 9,200 clones, more than 75% detected once. Sequenced material: Tregs from blood. The receptors originated from a young woman in good health.

The chain employs TRBV30 and TRBJ2-7; 7 bases are a match to TRBD1. CDR3 length: 14 residues. CDR1 is GTSNPN and CDR2 is SVGIG in the germline V gene (reference sequence). Unmatched junction bases numbered 8, after V lost 4 bases and J lost 2 bases. This CDR3 is CAWMPGTAAYEQYF. DNA for the CDR3: TGTGCCTGGATGCCCGGGACAGCAGCCTACGAGCAGTACTTC.

This clone was counted only a few times. This chain uses TRBV7-7 with TRBJ1-6; TRBD1 might be the D (6 bases). V was clipped by 3 bases and J by 9 bases, with 24 bases between them. The CDR3 loop spans 18 amino acids. Germline CDR1 SSHAT, CDR2 FNYEAQ (reference sequence). The CDR3 protein is CASSFFGRTACTGSPLHF. The CDR3 DNA follows: TGTGCCAGCAGCTTTTTTGGCCGGACAGCGTGTACGGGTTCACCCCTCCACTTT.

The chain carries TRBV30 and TRBJ1-4, with 8 nucleotides matching TRBD1. From germline, CDR1 is GTSNPN and CDR2 SVGIG (reference sequence). The J segment lost 14 bases and the V segment lost 1 base, leaving 9 bases of the junction unmatched. The CDR3 spans 13 residues. The CDR3 bases are TGTGCCTGGAGTGCCCTAACTCGGACAGGGCTGTTTTTT. This translates into CAWSALTRTGLFF.

This chain uses TRBV19 with TRBJ2-2; 14 bases align to TRBD2. Germline assignment: CDR1 LNHDA and CDR2 SQIVND (reference sequence). Trimming cost V 11 bases and J 0 bases; bases outside gene matches: 8. The CDR3 extends over 17 amino acids. CDR3 amino acids: CAGRTSGGTANTGELFF. Here the CDR3 DNA reads TGTGCCGGTCGGACTAGCGGGGGGACAGCGAACACCGGGGAGCTGTTTTTT.

V usage is TRBV11-2 and J usage is TRBJ2-7; 13 nucleotides align to TRBD2. This CDR3 contains 15 residues. Germline CDR1 SGHAT, CDR2 FQNNGV. V gave up 8 bases and J gave up 4 bases; unmatched junction bases: 8. The CDR3 sequence is CASVGTSGTPYEQYF. DNA for the CDR3: TGTGCCAGCGTGGGGACTAGCGGGACCCCATACGAGCAGTACTTC.

The J gene is TRBJ1-2, the V gene TRBV2; D unresolved. V lost 4 bases and J 5 bases, leaving 11 bases between the germline ends. CDR3 length: 13 amino acids. Germline values: CDR1 SNHLY, CDR2 FYNNEI. The CDR3 DNA is TGTGCCAGCAGTGTCCCGACTACTTATGGCTACACCTTC. Translated, it gives CASSVPTTYGYTF. The whole variable domain, remainder taken from reference TRBV2 and TRBJ1-2, is EPEVTQTPSHQVTQMGQEVILRCVPISNHLYFYWYRQILGQKVEFLVSFYNNEISEKSEIFDDQFSVERPDGSNFTLKIRSTKLEDSAMYFCASSVPTTYGYTFGSGTRLTVV.

The chain links TRBV11-3 to TRBJ2-1, with 8 bases lining up with TRBD2. The CDR3 runs 15 residues. V was pared by 5 bases and J by 8 bases, with 11 bases of the junction left unmatched. Germline V gene data show CDR1 as SGHNT and CDR2 as YENEEA. This CDR3 is CASSPSGSGQYEQFF. DNA of the CDR3: TGTGCCAGCAGCCCGAGCGGGAGCGGGCAATATGAGCAGTTCTTC.

The V call is TRBV10-3, the J call TRBJ1-5; 9 bases are a match to TRBD1. The V and J ends lost 3 bases and 7 bases, in that order; junction bases with no gene match: 7. Germline lookup yields CDR1 ENHRY and CDR2 SYGVKD. There are 15 residues in the CDR3. CDR3 in DNA: TGTGCCATCAGTGACTTGGGACAGGGCAGCCAGCCCCAGCATTTT. Protein: CAISDLGQGSQPQHF.

The rearrangement joins TRBV30 to TRBJ1-1; the match to TRBD1 covers 8 bases. CDR1 and CDR2 (germline): GTSNPN, SVGIG (reference sequence). V shed 7 bases and J 1 base; nucleotides not matched to a gene: 5. The CDR3 length is 13 residues. The CDR3 loop reads CASGDRRNTEAFF. For the CDR3, the DNA is TGTGCCTCGGGGGACAGGAGGAACACTGAAGCTTTCTTT.

V and J are TRBV6-6 and TRBJ1-1; 8 bases match TRBD1. Germline V gives CDR1 MNHNY, CDR2 SVGAGI (reference sequence). V gave up 6 bases and J gave up 4 bases; unmatched junction bases: 1. This CDR3 region has 12 residues. Here the CDR3 DNA reads TGTGCCAGCAGGACAGGGGCCACTGAAGCTTTCTTT. Residues: CASRTGATEAFF.

The chain combines TRBV2 with TRBJ1-5; a possible D gene is TRBD1 (5 bases). Germline V gene lookup returns CDR1 SNHLY and CDR2 FYNNEI. The CDR3 covers 12 residues. With 10 bases removed from V and 8 bases from J, the gap between germline ends came to 15 bases. The CDR3 nucleotides read TGTGCCACCGGGTGGGGGGAAGAGCCCCAGCATTTT. Translated, it gives CATGWGEEPQHF.

The CDR3 bases are TGTGCCAGCTCAGCGGGACCCCAATCCTACAATGAGCAGTTCTTC. It specifies CASSAGPQSYNEQFF. The gene calls are TRBV18 and TRBJ2-1; perhaps TRBD2 as D (6 bases). This CDR3 has 15 amino acids. The V end lost 5 bases, the J end lost 1 base, and 12 bases lay between the germline ends. Germline assignment: CDR1 KGHSH and CDR2 LQKENI.

V gene TRBV5-1 combines with J gene TRBJ2-1; D is uncertain. This CDR3 comprises 11 residues. The V end lost 4 bases, the J end lost 4 bases, and 3 bases lay between the germline ends. CDR1 SGHRS and CDR2 YFSETQ come from the germline V gene. The CDR3 DNA sequence: TGCGCCAGCAGCACTTACAATGAGCAGTTCTTC. Translating it yields CASSTYNEQFF.

The rearrangement joins TRBV30 to TRBJ1-1, with 8 bases identical to TRBD1. This CDR3 has 14 amino acids. V was clipped by 4 bases and J by 2 bases; unmatched bases: 6. Germline V gives CDR1 GTSNPN, CDR2 SVGIG (reference sequence). The CDR3 is CAWTQGAINTEAFF. CDR3 sequence (DNA): TGTGCCTGGACTCAGGGGGCCATAAACACTGAAGCTTTCTTT.

The rearrangement uses TRBV5-1 and TRBJ1-2, with 11 bases fitting TRBD1. Germline V gene lookup returns CDR1 SGHRS and CDR2 YFSETQ. V shed 4 bases and J 6 bases; nucleotides not matched to a gene: 8. The CDR3 is 15 residues long. The CDR3 loop reads CASSNWDRGRNGYTF. DNA for the CDR3: TGCGCCAGCAGCAATTGGGACAGGGGGAGAAATGGCTACACCTTC.

The chain recombines TRBV6-1 with TRBJ2-4, with D hard to call. The length of the CDR3 is 17 residues. The germline V and J ends were trimmed by 4 bases and 5 bases, with 21 bases remaining between them. Germline V gives CDR1 MNHNS, CDR2 SASEGT. Here the CDR3 reads CASSAGLGWVRQNIQYF. DNA for the CDR3: TGTGCCAGCAGTGCCGGCCTCGGGTGGGTTAGGCAAAACATTCAGTACTTC.

The chain joins TRBV7-9 to TRBJ1-4; 7 nucleotides line up with TRBD1. V lost 5 bases to trimming and J lost 7 bases; unmatched junction nucleotides: 13. The CDR3 runs to 16 residues. Germline values: CDR1 SEHNR, CDR2 FQNEAQ (reference sequence). The chain's CDR3 is CASSISRTGLGEKLFF. The DNA for the CDR3 is TGTGCCAGCAGCATTAGCCGGACAGGATTAGGTGAAAAACTGTTTTTT.

This clone appeared once. The chain carries TRBV5-4 and TRBJ2-7, with D maybe TRBD2 (6 bases). From germline, CDR1 is SGHNT and CDR2 YYREEE (reference sequence). The CDR3 has 14 residues. Between the trimmed V and J ends, which lost 0 bases and 6 bases, there was a span of 13 bases. In DNA form, the CDR3 reads TGTGCCAGCAGCTTGGAGTTCTCCGGGGGCGAGCAGTACTTC. This translates into CASSLEFSGGEQYF. The complete variable domain, with remaining parts taken from reference TRBV5-4 and TRBJ2-7, reads ETGVTQSPTHLIKTRGQQVTLRCSSQSGHNTVSWYQQALGQGPQFIFQYYREEENGRGNFPPRFSGLQFPNYSSELNVNALELDDSALYLCASSLEFSGGEQYFGPGTRLTVT.